The 32 T cell receptor beta chains reported below all come from one sample, sequenced in a study of T cell responses to AZD1222 COVID-19 vaccine. The data were produced by immunoSEQ multiplex PCR, yet TCRdb's version contains in-frame clones alone and is incomplete. The sample gives some 83,000 clones, about 84% of which show up once; 8.7% is in the top ten. The sequenced sample was peripheral blood, obtained on day 0 of AZD1222 vaccination. Receptors were obtained from an adult in good health.

J is TRBJ2-3 and V is TRBV13; 9 nucleotides agree with TRBD2. Per the germline V gene, CDR1 is PRHDT and CDR2 is FYEKMQ (reference sequence). V lost 5 bases and J lost 1; bases outside the gene matches: 7. This CDR3 contains 16 residues. This chain's CDR3 is CASSPQWTSGTDTQYF. The DNA of the CDR3 is TGTGCCAGCAGCCCACAATGGACTAGCGGCACAGATACGCAGTATTTT.

This rearrangement joins TRBV7-5 to TRBJ1-4. TRBV7-5 is marked as a pseudogene. The CDR3 spans 17 residues. This CDR3 is CARSFPTRGSVWEKLFF. The CDR3 bases are TGTGCCAGAAGCTTTCCAACGCGGGGCTCCGTATGGGAAAAACTGTTTTTT.

The chain is built from TRBV2 and TRBJ2-1; D gene unclear. The CDR3 is made up of 12 amino acids. V lost 3 bases and J lost 8, with 8 bases in between. CDR1 SNHLY and CDR2 FYNNEI come from the germline V gene. The CDR3 loop reads CASSEWADEQFF. In DNA, the CDR3 is TGTGCCAGCAGTGAGTGGGCAGATGAGCAGTTCTTC.

The chain couples TRBV20-1 to TRBJ2-3; a weak D match, TRBD2 (6 bases). The CDR3 contains 17 residues. CDR1 and CDR2 from the germline V gene are DFQATT and SNEGSKA (reference sequence). V lost 3 bases to trimming and J lost 0 bases, with 19 bases between them. In DNA, the CDR3 is TGCAGTGCTAGTCCCGTGGCGGGGCATCCTAGCACAGATACGCAGTATTTT. It yields the protein CSASPVAGHPSTDTQYF.

This chain connects TRBV10-3 to TRBJ1-3, with D perhaps TRBD1 (6 bases). CDR1 ENHRY and CDR2 SYGVKD come from the germline V gene. This CDR3 has 13 residues. The germline V and J ends were trimmed by 5 bases and 6 bases, with 11 bases remaining between them. The CDR3 DNA follows: TGTGCCATCAGTACAGGGACCCAAAACACCATATATTTT. Protein: CAISTGTQNTIYF.

V gene TRBV12-5 combines with J gene TRBJ1-5; D is undetermined. CDR3 length: 13 amino acids. The V gene lost 7 bases and the J gene lost 5 bases, with 12 bases spanning the gap. Per the germline V gene, CDR1 is LGHNT and CDR2 is FRNRAP. This CDR3 reads CASATREDQPQHF. In DNA form, the CDR3 reads TGTGCTAGTGCCACCAGAGAGGATCAGCCCCAGCATTTT.

As DNA, the CDR3 is TGTGCCAGCAGCCGAGGTAGCGGGTTCACCGGGGAGCTGTTTTTT. Translating gives CASSRGSGFTGELFF. This rearrangement joins TRBV28 to TRBJ2-2, with 7 nucleotides matching TRBD2. J was trimmed by 4 bases and V by 6 bases; bases with no gene match: 8. The CDR3 loop spans 15 amino acids. The germline V gene encodes CDR1 MDHEN and CDR2 SYDVKM. Combining the CDR3 with reference TRBV28 and TRBJ2-2 gives the whole variable domain DVKVTQSSRYLVKRTGEKVFLECVQDMDHENMFWYRQDPGLGLRLIYFSYDVKMKEKGDIPEGYSVSREKKERFSLILESASTNQTSMYLCASSRGSGFTGELFFGEGSRLTVL.

This clone has only a few counts. The chain combines TRBV4-1 with TRBJ2-1; TRBD1 agrees at 8 bases. The germline V gene encodes CDR1 MGHRA and CDR2 YSYEKL. V lost 0 bases to trimming and J lost 15 bases; unmatched junction nucleotides: 4. The CDR3 loop spans 12 amino acids. The CDR3 spells CASSQDWDRLFF. CDR3 DNA: TGCGCCAGCAGCCAAGATTGGGACAGGTTGTTCTTC.

The gene calls are TRBV7-2 and TRBJ1-5; TRBD1 is a possible D gene (6 bases). In germline, CDR1 is SGHTA, CDR2 FQGNSA. This CDR3 spans 13 amino acids. Trimming took off 3 bases at V and 6 bases at J, with 9 bases between the two ends. Here the CDR3 reads CASSFDRFQPQHF. In DNA form, the CDR3 reads TGTGCCAGCAGCTTTGACAGGTTTCAGCCCCAGCATTTT.

J is TRBJ2-7 and V is TRBV21-1. TRBV21-1 is described as a pseudogene. The CDR3 is 15 residues long. The chain's CDR3 is CASSKDKDDYYEQYF. Written as DNA, the CDR3 is TGTGCCAGCAGCAAAGATAAGGACGATTATTACGAGCAGTACTTC.

The rearrangement joins TRBV19 to TRBJ2-1; D perhaps matches TRBD2 (6 bases). V was clipped by 6 bases and J by 1 base, with 16 bases between them. This CDR3 spans 16 amino acids. The V gene's germline CDR1 is LNHDA and CDR2 SQIVND (reference sequence). The CDR3 loop reads CASRIRVGGSYNEQFF. CDR3 nucleotide sequence: TGTGCCAGTAGGATTAGAGTAGGAGGGTCCTACAATGAGCAGTTCTTC.

The genes are TRBV16 and TRBJ1-5; D gene uncertain. The CDR3 extends over 17 amino acids. V lost 2 bases and J 3 bases, leaving 17 bases between the germline ends. Germline V gene lookup returns CDR1 KGHSY and CDR2 FQNENV. The CDR3 nucleotides are TGTGCCAGCAGCCAAACGTTACCCGGCGGGTTCAATCAGCCCCAGCATTTT. Translating it yields CASSQTLPGGFNQPQHF.

The chain couples TRBV11-2 to TRBJ1-4, with D unclear. From germline, CDR1 is SGHAT and CDR2 FQNNGV. The CDR3 consists of 12 residues. Trimming took 10 bases from V and 6 from J, leaving 12 bases between them. CDR3 DNA: TGTGCCATAAAAGACGGTCATGAAAAACTGTTTTTT. This sequence encodes CAIKDGHEKLFF.

The chain recombines TRBV5-5 with TRBJ1-4, with D unclear. The CDR3 loop spans 11 amino acids. The V and J ends lost 0 bases and 14 bases respectively, with 8 bases between them. Germline CDR1 reads SGHKS; CDR2 reads YYEKEE (reference sequence). CDR3 sequence reads: CASSLGARLFF. The CDR3 bases are TGTGCCAGCAGCTTGGGGGCGAGGCTGTTTTTT.

The CDR3 nucleotides read TGCGCCAGCGGTTCGTTCGGGTACAATGAGCAGTTCTTC. Amino acids: CASGSFGYNEQFF. V is TRBV10-1 and J is TRBJ2-1; the D is unclear. Germline V gives CDR1 WNHNN, CDR2 SYGVQD (reference sequence). This CDR3 has 13 residues. Trimming cost V 8 bases and J 4 bases, with 12 bases left between them.

This clone was counted a few times. The rearrangement links TRBV6-1 to TRBJ1-3; D unresolved. V shed 2 bases and J shed 0 bases, with 11 bases lying between them. The germline V gene has CDR1 MNHNS and CDR2 SASEGT. The CDR3 covers 16 residues. For the CDR3, the DNA is TGTGCCAGCAGTGAATGGACGCTTAACTCTGGAAACACCATATATTTT. Its translation: CASSEWTLNSGNTIYF.

The V call is TRBV9, the J call TRBJ1-3; D ambiguous. V dropped 0 bases and J dropped 4 bases, with 20 bases sitting between them. This CDR3 region has 18 residues. Looked up from germline, CDR1 is SGDLS and CDR2 is YYNGEE. CDR3 nucleotides: TGTGCCAGCAGCGTAGGAGGCAAGGGCCGGGTGTCAGGAAACACCATATATTTT. Translation gives CASSVGGKGRVSGNTIYF.

By proportion, this clone is medium-sized. The rearrangement joins TRBV5-6 to TRBJ2-7, with D possibly TRBD1 on 6 matching bases. The V end was cut by 3 bases, the J end by 3 bases, with 16 bases between. Germline values: CDR1 SGHDT, CDR2 YYEEEE. The CDR3 spans 15 residues. The CDR3 loop reads CASSWGIRGVYEQYF. The CDR3 nucleotides are TGTGCCAGCAGCTGGGGGATCAGGGGCGTCTACGAGCAGTACTTC.

This clone was recorded a few times. V usage is TRBV12-3 or TRBV12-4 and J usage is TRBJ1-4; perhaps TRBD1 as D (5 bases). There are 12 residues in the CDR3. V was clipped by 5 bases and J by 11 bases, with 12 bases between them. CDR3 sequence (DNA): TGTGCCAGCAGTCCTGGGACGGGTAAACTGTTTTTT. This codes for CASSPGTGKLFF.

V usage is TRBV25-1 and J usage is TRBJ2-5; weak D call: TRBD2 (5 bases). CDR1 is MGHDK, CDR2 SYGVNS, per germline. V dropped 5 bases and J dropped 7 bases, with 17 bases sitting between them. The CDR3 is 14 amino acids. The CDR3 DNA follows: TGTGCCAGCAGTCCAAATGGAGGTCGTGGGACCCAGTACTTC. Protein sequence: CASSPNGGRGTQYF.

This chain joins TRBV24-1 and TRBJ1-3; D not certain. Germline CDR1 reads KGHDR; CDR2 reads SFDVKD. CDR3 length: 13 residues. V dropped 11 bases and J dropped 3 bases, with 13 bases sitting between them. CDR3 in DNA: TGTGCCATCCGCGGGGAAGGTGGAAACACCATATATTTT. Encoded protein: CAIRGEGGNTIYF.

The rearrangement links TRBV2 to TRBJ2-1; TRBD1 aligns across 7 bases. The germline V gene has CDR1 SNHLY and CDR2 FYNNEI. This CDR3 comprises 15 residues. The V gene end was trimmed by 10 bases and the J gene end by 2 bases; junction bases not matched to a gene: 11. For the CDR3, the DNA is TGTGCCACCCAGGTGGACAGGTCGACCTACAATGAGCAGTTCTTC. It is translated as CATQVDRSTYNEQFF.

This CDR3 reads CAWSPGQYGNTIYF. In DNA form, the CDR3 reads TGTGCCTGGAGCCCGGGACAATACGGAAACACCATATATTTT. The chain recombines TRBV30 with TRBJ1-3; tentatively, D is TRBD1 (6 bases). Germline CDR1 GTSNPN, CDR2 SVGIG (reference sequence). V shed 3 bases and J shed 4 bases, with 13 bases lying between them. This CDR3 region has 14 residues.

The V call is TRBV6-2 or TRBV6-3, the J call TRBJ2-5; D not resolved. The CDR3 has 14 residues. Trimming removed 2 bases at V and 5 bases at J, with 12 bases between. CDR1 is MNHEY, CDR2 SVGEGT, per germline. CDR3 amino acids: CASSYGGEFETQYF. In DNA form, the CDR3 reads TGTGCCAGCAGTTACGGCGGAGAATTTGAGACCCAGTACTTC.

This chain joins TRBV7-2 and TRBJ2-1; perhaps TRBD1 as D (6 bases). The CDR3 length is 16 residues. Per the germline V gene, CDR1 is SGHTA and CDR2 is FQGNSA. Deletions cut 0 bases from V and 2 bases from J, with 11 bases between. The CDR3 loop is CASSLAQGIPYNEQFF. The DNA for the CDR3 is TGTGCCAGCAGCTTAGCACAGGGAATCCCCTACAATGAGCAGTTCTTC.

The CDR3 coding sequence is TGCGCCAGCAGCCAAGATTCTAGCTCCTACAATGAGCAGTTCTTC. Amino acids: CASSQDSSSYNEQFF. The chain employs TRBV4-3 and TRBJ2-1, with D unclear. CDR1 is LGHNA, CDR2 YSLEER, per germline. The CDR3 is made up of 15 amino acids. The V end was cut by 0 bases, the J end by 0 bases, with 6 bases between.

The gene calls are TRBV5-1 and TRBJ1-2; D gene ambiguous. Germline CDR1 reads SGHRS; CDR2 reads YFSETQ. This CDR3 is 14 amino acids long. V was trimmed by 1 base and J by 0 bases, leaving 7 bases between them. In DNA, the CDR3 is TGCGCCAGCAGCTTGACAGAATCTAACTATGGCTACACCTTC. Translating gives CASSLTESNYGYTF.

The rearrangement links TRBV29-1 to TRBJ1-1; unclear D gene. V lost 5 bases to trimming and J lost 5 bases, with 9 bases between them. CDR3 length: 11 amino acids. Germline V gives CDR1 SQVTM, CDR2 ANQGSEA. CDR3 region: CSVYDYTEAFF. CDR3 bases: TGCAGCGTTTACGACTATACTGAAGCTTTCTTT.

The chain combines TRBV10-3 with TRBJ2-7; 8 bases map to TRBD2. CDR1 ENHRY and CDR2 SYGVKD come from the germline V gene. This CDR3 has 15 amino acids. J lost 5 bases, V lost 0 bases, and 6 bases had no gene match. As DNA, the CDR3 is TGTGCCATCAGTGAGTCAGCGGGAGTTCCCCACGAGCAGTACTTC. Translating it yields CAISESAGVPHEQYF.

The chain joins TRBV28 to TRBJ2-7, with 8 nucleotides matching TRBD2. The CDR3 is 15 residues long. V lost 6 bases and J lost 0; bases outside the gene matches: 7. Germline V CDR1 and CDR2: MDHEN, SYDVKM. The CDR3 sequence: CASRPSGFSSYEQYF. CDR3 sequence (DNA): TGTGCCAGCAGGCCTAGCGGGTTTAGCTCCTACGAGCAGTACTTC.

The rearrangement links TRBV11-2 to TRBJ2-7, with D uncertain. CDR1 is SGHAT, CDR2 FQNNGV, per germline. This CDR3 comprises 17 residues. The germline V and J ends were trimmed by 0 bases and 3 bases, with 18 bases remaining between them. CDR3 DNA: TGTGCCAGCAGCTTAGATGTCAAGCAAACATTTTTCTACGAGCAGTACTTC. Protein sequence: CASSLDVKQTFFYEQYF.

This clone came up once. This chain links TRBV4-1 with TRBJ1-3; a possible D gene is TRBD1 (5 bases). The CDR3 sequence is 15 residues long. The V gene lost 2 bases and the J gene lost 3 bases, with 11 bases spanning the gap. Germline CDR1 reads MGHRA; CDR2 reads YSYEKL. This CDR3 is CASSQTGSYGNTIYF. The DNA for the CDR3 is TGCGCCAGCAGCCAAACAGGTTCTTATGGAAACACCATATATTTT.